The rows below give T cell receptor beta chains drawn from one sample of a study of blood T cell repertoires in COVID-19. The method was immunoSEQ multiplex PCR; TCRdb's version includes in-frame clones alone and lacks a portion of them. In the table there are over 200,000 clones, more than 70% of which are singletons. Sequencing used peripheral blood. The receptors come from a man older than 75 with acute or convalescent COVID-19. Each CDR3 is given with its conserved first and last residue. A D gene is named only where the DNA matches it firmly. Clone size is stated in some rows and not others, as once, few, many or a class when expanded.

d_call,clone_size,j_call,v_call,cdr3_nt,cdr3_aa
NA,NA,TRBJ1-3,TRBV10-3,TGTGCCATCAATAGTCCAGGAAACTCTGGAAACACCATATATTTT,CAINSPGNSGNTIYF
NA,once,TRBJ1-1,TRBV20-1,TGCAGTGCTACTGATGCGGGGGCCAGGACTGAAGCTTTCTTT,CSATDAGARTEAFF
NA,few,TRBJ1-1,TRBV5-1,TGCGCCAGCAGCTTGCGACAGGCGAACACTGAAGCTTTCTTT,CASSLRQANTEAFF
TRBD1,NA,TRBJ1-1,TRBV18,TGTGCCAGCTCACCCTTAGGGGGCGCGAACACTGAAGCTTTCTTT,CASSPLGGANTEAFF
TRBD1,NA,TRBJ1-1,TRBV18,TGTGCCAGCTCACCTGGACAGGGCGTCACTGAAGCTTTCTTT,CASSPGQGVTEAFF
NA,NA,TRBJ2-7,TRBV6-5,TGTGCCAGCAGAGGTAGCGGAACCTACGAGCAGTACTTC,CASRGSGTYEQYF
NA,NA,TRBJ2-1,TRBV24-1,TGTGCCACCAGTGATCCCCGTGTAGTCGACAATGAGCAGTTCTTC,CATSDPRVVDNEQFF
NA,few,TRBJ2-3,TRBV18,TGTGCCAGCTCACCACAAGGAGGAGATACGCAGTATTTT,CASSPQGGDTQYF
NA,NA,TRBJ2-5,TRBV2,TGTGCCAGCGGTGGATCGGAAGAGACCCAGTACTTC,CASGGSEETQYF
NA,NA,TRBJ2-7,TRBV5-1,TGCGCCAGCAGCTCGGGTGGTTTTCTCGGCGAGCAGTACTTC,CASSSGGFLGEQYF
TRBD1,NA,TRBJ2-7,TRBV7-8,TGTGCCAGCAGCATGGGACAGGGGGTGTTCCCCTACGAGCAGTACTTC,CASSMGQGVFPYEQYF
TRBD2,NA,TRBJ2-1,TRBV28,TGTGCCAGCAGTTCTTTGACTAGCGTAGGGAATGAGCAGTTCTTC,CASSSLTSVGNEQFF
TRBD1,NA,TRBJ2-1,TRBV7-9,TGTGCCAGCAGCCTGGGGACAGGAGGGTTAAATGAGCAGTTCTTC,CASSLGTGGLNEQFF
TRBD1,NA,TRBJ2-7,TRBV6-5,TGTGCCACACGCCCCCGGGACAGGGGGCTCGAGCAGTACTTC,CATRPRDRGLEQYF
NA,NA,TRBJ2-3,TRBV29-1,TGCAGCGTGGAACCATACTCCAGAGGAGATACGCAGTATTTT,CSVEPYSRGDTQYF
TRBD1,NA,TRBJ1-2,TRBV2,TGTGCCAGCAGGGGACAGGGAGCGCATGGCTACACCTTC,CASRGQGAHGYTF
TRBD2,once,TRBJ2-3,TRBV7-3,TGTGCCAGCAGCTCCCTAGCGGGACGCACAGATACGCAGTATTTT,CASSSLAGRTDTQYF
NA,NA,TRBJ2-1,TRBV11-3,TGTGCCAGCAGCTTCAGATCGGGGTCATCCTACAATGAGCAGTTCTTC,CASSFRSGSSYNEQFF
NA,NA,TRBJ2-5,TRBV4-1,TGCGCCAGCAGCCAAGAACTTTGGCAGGGGCTTCAAGAGACCCAGTACTTC,CASSQELWQGLQETQYF
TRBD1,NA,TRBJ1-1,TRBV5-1,TGCGCCAGCAGCTCGAGACTCACAGGGGGCGTCACTGAAGCTTTCTTT,CASSSRLTGGVTEAFF
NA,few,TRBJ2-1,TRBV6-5,TGTGCCAGCAGACCAGGGAGGATCTCCTACAATGAGCAGTTCTTC,CASRPGRISYNEQFF
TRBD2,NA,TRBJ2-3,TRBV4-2,TGTGCCAGCAGCCACTCTACTAGCGATGTGGCAGATACGCAGTATTTT,CASSHSTSDVADTQYF
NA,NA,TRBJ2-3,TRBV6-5,TGTGCCAGCAGGGAGTTTGGTACGCAGTATTTT,CASREFGTQYF
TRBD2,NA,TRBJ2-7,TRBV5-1,TGCGCCAGCAGCTTAGGAGCGGGGGTCTACGAGCAGTACTTC,CASSLGAGVYEQYF
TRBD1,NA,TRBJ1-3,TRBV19,TGTGCCAGTAGTATAGATCGGCCGGGACAGGTCTCTGGAAACACCATATATTTT,CASSIDRPGQVSGNTIYF
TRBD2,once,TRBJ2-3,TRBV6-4,TGTGCCAGCAGCTCTAGCGGGAGTTTCGCAGATACGCAGTATTTT,CASSSSGSFADTQYF
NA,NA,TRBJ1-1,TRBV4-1,TGCGCCAGCAGCCAAGGACAGGCTAGGGTCCCTGAAGCTTTCTTT,CASSQGQARVPEAFF
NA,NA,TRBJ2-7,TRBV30,TGTGCCTTCTTGGGGGGAGTCGGCGAGCAGTACTTC,CAFLGGVGEQYF
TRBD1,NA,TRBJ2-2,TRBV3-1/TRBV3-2,TGTGCCAGCAGCGTAGCCGGGACAGTCGGGACCGGGGAGCTGTTTTTT,CASSVAGTVGTGELFF
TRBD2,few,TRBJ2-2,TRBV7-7,TGTGCCAGCAGCTTAACTAGCGGGAGGGCCGGGGAGCTGTTTTTT,CASSLTSGRAGELFF
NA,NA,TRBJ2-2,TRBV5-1,TGCGCCAGCAGCTTGTTTGGAGTACGGAACACCGGGGAGCTGTTTTTT,CASSLFGVRNTGELFF
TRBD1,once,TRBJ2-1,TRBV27,TGTGCCAGCAGCCGGACAGGCTCCTACAATGAGCAGTTCTTC,CASSRTGSYNEQFF
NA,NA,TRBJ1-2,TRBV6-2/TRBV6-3,TGTGCCAGCAGTGACAGCAACTATGGCTACACCTTC,CASSDSNYGYTF
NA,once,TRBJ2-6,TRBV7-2,TGTGCCAGCAGCTTGCGCTCAGGGGCGCCCCTCTCTGGGGCCAACGTCCTGACTTTC,CASSLRSGAPLSGANVLTF
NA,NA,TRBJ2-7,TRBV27,TGTGCCAGCAGTTTATTGTCAGGGGAAAGCGACGAGCAGTACTTC,CASSLLSGESDEQYF
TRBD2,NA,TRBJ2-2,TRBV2,TGTGCCAGCACGCTAGCGGGCCCGAACACCGGGGAGCTGTTTTTT,CASTLAGPNTGELFF
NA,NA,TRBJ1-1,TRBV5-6,TGTGCCAGCAGCTTGCGGGGAGCGGGCGCTGAAGCTTTCTTT,CASSLRGAGAEAFF
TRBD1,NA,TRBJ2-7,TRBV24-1,TGTGCCACCAGTGAGTCACAGGGGAAGCGCTACGAGCAGTACTTC,CATSESQGKRYEQYF
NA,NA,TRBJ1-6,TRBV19,TGTGCCAGTAGTATTCAGGGGAATTCACCCCTCCACTTT,CASSIQGNSPLHF
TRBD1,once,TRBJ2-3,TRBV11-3,TGTGCCAGCAGCCGCTCAGGGGGAGATACGCAGTATTTT,CASSRSGGDTQYF
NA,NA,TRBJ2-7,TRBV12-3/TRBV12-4,TGTGCCAGCAGTTTAGGCCGGGTCCACGAGCAGTACTTC,CASSLGRVHEQYF
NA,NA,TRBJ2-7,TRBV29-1,TGCAGCCTACTCGACGGGACCTACGAGCAGTACTTC,CSLLDGTYEQYF
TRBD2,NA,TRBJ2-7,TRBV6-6,TGTGCCAGCAGCCCCGGACTAGTCCTAAAGACCTACGAGCAGTACTTC,CASSPGLVLKTYEQYF
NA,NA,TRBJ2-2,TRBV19,TGTGCCAGTAGTATGGCGGGGATCACCGGGGAGCTGTTTTTT,CASSMAGITGELFF
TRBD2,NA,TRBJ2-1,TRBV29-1,TGCAGCGTTGATGGGGACTACCACTCCAATGAGCAGTTCTTC,CSVDGDYHSNEQFF
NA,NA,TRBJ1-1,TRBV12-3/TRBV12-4,TGTGCCAGCAGTTTAGCGAAGGGGACTGAAGCTTTCTTT,CASSLAKGTEAFF
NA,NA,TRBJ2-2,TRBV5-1,TGCGCCAGCAGCTTGAGTAACGCGGGGCGAGGGGAGCTGTTTTTT,CASSLSNAGRGELFF
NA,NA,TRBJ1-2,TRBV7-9,TGTGCCAGCAGCTTGCGAGGGTCCTATGGCTACACCTTC,CASSLRGSYGYTF
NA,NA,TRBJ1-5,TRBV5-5,TGTGCCAGCAGCTTGGGGACAGCCCAAGATCAGCCCCAGCATTTT,CASSLGTAQDQPQHF
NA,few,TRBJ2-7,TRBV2,TGTGCCAGCAAATCGGTCGAGCAGTACTTC,CASKSVEQYF
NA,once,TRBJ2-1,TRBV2,TGTGCCAGCAGTGAAGGTAGCCCCACCTACAATGAGCAGTTCTTC,CASSEGSPTYNEQFF
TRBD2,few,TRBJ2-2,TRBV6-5,TGTGCCAGCAAAACGGCGGGGGGCAAGGGCGGGGAGCTGTTTTTT,CASKTAGGKGGELFF
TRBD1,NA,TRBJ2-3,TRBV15,TGTGCCACCAGCCCACGACAGGGGGCTTCTGGGACAGATACGCAGTATTTT,CATSPRQGASGTDTQYF